This T cell receptor beta chain was sequenced for a study of cytomegalovirus exposure and HLA in healthy donors. Overall study results and limits: Based on reports, TCR beta sequences accurately predicted HLA-A and HLA-B alleles for most subjects. It was reported in a later analysis that an Asian-associated ancestry cluster showed fewer N-insertions than the approximately 700-donor mean.

Trimming took 3 bases from V and 3 from J; bases not matched to a gene: 1. CDR1 is LNHDA, CDR2 SQIVND, per germline (reference sequence). The length of the CDR3 is 14 residues. This clone was seen more than once but under ten times. Antigen unknown. Use of 60 Vbeta and 13 Jbeta primers characterized the PCR. The table came from immunoSEQ multiplex PCR; TCRdb's copy has only in-frame clones and leaves some out. The data hold around 65,000 clones, with 60% to 70% observed a single time. This rearrangement joins TRBV19 to TRBJ2-7; 11 bases agree with TRBD2. The material sequenced was PBMCs. The source of this sequence is a man aged 35 to 55 in good health and CMV-seropositive. This chain's CDR3 is CASSITSGSYEQYF. DNA for the CDR3: TGTGCCAGTAGTATCACTAGCGGGAGCTACGAGCAGTACTTC.